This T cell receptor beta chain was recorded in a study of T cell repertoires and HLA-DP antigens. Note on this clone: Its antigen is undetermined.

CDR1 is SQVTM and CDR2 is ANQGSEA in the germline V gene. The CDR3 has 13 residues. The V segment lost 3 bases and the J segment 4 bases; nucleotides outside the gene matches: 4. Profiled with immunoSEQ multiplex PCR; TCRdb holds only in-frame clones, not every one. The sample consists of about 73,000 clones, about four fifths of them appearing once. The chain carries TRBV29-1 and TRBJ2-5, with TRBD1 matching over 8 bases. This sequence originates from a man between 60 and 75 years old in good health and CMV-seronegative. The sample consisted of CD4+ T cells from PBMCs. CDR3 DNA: TGCAGCGTTGAGGTGACAGGGGTAGAGACCCAGTACTTC. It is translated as CSVEVTGVETQYF.